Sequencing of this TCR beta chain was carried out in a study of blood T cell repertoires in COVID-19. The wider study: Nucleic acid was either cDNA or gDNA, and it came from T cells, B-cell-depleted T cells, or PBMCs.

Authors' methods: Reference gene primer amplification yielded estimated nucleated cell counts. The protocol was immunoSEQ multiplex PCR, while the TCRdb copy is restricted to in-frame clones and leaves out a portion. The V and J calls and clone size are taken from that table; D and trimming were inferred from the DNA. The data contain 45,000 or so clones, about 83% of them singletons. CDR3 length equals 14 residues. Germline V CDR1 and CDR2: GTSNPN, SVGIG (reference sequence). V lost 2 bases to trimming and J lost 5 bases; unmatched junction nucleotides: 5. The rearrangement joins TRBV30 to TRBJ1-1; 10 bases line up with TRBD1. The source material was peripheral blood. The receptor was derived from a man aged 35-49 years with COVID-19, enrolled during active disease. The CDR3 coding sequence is TGTGCCTGGAGTCTTGGGACAGGGGTTACTGAAGCTTTCTTT. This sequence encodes CAWSLGTGVTEAFF. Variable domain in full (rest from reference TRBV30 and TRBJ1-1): SQTIHQWPATLVQPVGSPLSLECTVEGTSNPNLYWYRQAAGRGLQLLFYSVGIGQISSEVPQNLSASRPQDRQFILSSKKLLLSDSGFYLCAWSLGTGVTEAFFGQGTRLTVV.